The T cell receptor beta chain described here comes from a study of blood T cell repertoires in COVID-19. Residents of under 25 US areas, aged roughly 18 to 89 years, made up the participants. The method was immunoSEQ multiplex PCR; TCRdb's version includes in-frame clones alone and lacks a portion of them. The sample records about 300,000 clones, 75% to 95% being singletons. This CDR3 is built from 19 residues. This rearrangement joins TRBV21-1 to TRBJ2-1; TRBD2 is taken as the D call from the table, unchecked against the DNA. TRBV21-1 is an annotated pseudogene. The material sequenced was PBMCs or T cells enriched from blood (not recorded which). This TCR was sampled from a woman aged 25 to 39 who had recovered from COVID-19. The CDR3 sequence is CASSKGRVSGYNIYNEQFF. CDR3 coding DNA: TGTGCCAGCAGCAAAGGAAGGGTTAGCGGATACAACATCTACAATGAGCAGTTCTTC.